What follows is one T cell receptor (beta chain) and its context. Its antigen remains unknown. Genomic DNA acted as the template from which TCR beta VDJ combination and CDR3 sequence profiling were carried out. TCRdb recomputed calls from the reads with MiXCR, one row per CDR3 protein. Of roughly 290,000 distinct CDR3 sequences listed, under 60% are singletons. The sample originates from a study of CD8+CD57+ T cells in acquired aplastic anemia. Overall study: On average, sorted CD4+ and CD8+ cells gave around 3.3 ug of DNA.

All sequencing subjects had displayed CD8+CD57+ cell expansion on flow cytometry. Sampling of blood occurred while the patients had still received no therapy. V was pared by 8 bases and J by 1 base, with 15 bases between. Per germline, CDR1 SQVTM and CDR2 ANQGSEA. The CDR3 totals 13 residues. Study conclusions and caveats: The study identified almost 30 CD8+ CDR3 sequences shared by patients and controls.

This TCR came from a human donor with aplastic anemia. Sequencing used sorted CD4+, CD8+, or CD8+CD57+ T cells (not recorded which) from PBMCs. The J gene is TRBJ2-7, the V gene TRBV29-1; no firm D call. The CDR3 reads CSSPFEESYEQYF. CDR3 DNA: TGCAGCTCACCGTTTGAAGAGTCCTACGAGCAGTACTTC.